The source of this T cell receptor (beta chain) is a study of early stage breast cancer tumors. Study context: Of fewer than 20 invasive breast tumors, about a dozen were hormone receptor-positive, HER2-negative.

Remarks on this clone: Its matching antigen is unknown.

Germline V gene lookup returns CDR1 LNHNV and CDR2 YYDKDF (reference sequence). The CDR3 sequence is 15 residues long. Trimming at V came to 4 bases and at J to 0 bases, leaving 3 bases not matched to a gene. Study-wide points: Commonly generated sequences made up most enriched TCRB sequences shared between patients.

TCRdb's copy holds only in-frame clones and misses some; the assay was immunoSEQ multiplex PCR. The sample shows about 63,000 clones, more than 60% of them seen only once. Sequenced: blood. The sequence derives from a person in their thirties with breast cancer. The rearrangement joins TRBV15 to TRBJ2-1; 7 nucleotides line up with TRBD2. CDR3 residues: CATSIIAGSYNEQFF. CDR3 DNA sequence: TGTGCCACCAGCATAATAGCGGGCTCCTACAATGAGCAGTTCTTC.